This TCR beta chain was retrieved from a study of T cells after yellow fever vaccination. The CDR3 spans 15 residues. Trimming took 2 bases from V and 4 from J; bases not matched to a gene: 5. Germline V CDR1 and CDR2: GTSNPN, SVGIG (reference sequence). TCRdb passed the 5' RACE reads through MiXCR, listing each CDR3 protein once. This sample has roughly 260,000 distinct CDR3 sequences, with roughly 13% found just once. The specimen comprised CD4+ T cells sorted from PBMCs, sampled 45 days after the yellow fever booster vaccination. This receptor was taken from a man aged 25-45 years who received the YFV17D yellow fever vaccine. J is TRBJ2-3 and V is TRBV30; 11 nucleotides line up with TRBD2. CDR3 nucleotides: TGTGCCTGGAGTCTACTAGCGGGAGCTGCAGATACGCAGTATTTT. Its translation: CAWSLLAGAADTQYF.